The rows below give T cell receptor beta chains drawn from one sample of a study of T cell responses to AZD1222 COVID-19 vaccine. Profiling relied on immunoSEQ multiplex PCR, and the TCRdb table lists in-frame clones only, not all of them. The data contain 55,000 to 70,000 clones, roughly 89% of them seen just once; the ten biggest clones take up 6.1%. The sample was peripheral blood, taken 28 days after the second AZD1222 dose. The receptor source for this set is an adult who received the AZD1222 COVID-19 vaccine. CDR3s include the opening cysteine and the closing phenylalanine or tryptophan. The D gene is left open where the match is weak. A row's size may be missing; if present it is once, few, many or a size class.

cdr3_nt | cdr3_aa | j_call | v_call | clone_size | d_call | cdr3_length
TGTGCCAGCAGCCCCGTCGTCGGCGGGGGCCCTCGGTACTTC | CASSPVVGGGPRYF | TRBJ2-7 | TRBV3-1/TRBV3-2 | once | NA | 14
TGCGCCAGCAGCTTGAGAGCTGCAACTAATGAAAAACTGTTTTTT | CASSLRAATNEKLFF | TRBJ1-4 | TRBV5-1 | NA | NA | 15
TGTGCCAGCAGCCTTCGATCAGCCGAGCAGTACTTC | CASSLRSAEQYF | TRBJ2-7 | TRBV28 | NA | NA | 12
TGTGCCAGCAGTGAATTGGGTCTGGGGAACACTGAAGCTTTCTTT | CASSELGLGNTEAFF | TRBJ1-1 | TRBV6-1 | NA | NA | 15
TGCGCCAGCAGCTTGGGGGTACAGAACCAAGAGACCCAGTACTTC | CASSLGVQNQETQYF | TRBJ2-5 | TRBV5-1 | NA | NA | 15
TGTGCCAGCAGTTCGGGACTAGCGGAACGGGGGCAGTACTTC | CASSSGLAERGQYF | TRBJ2-7 | TRBV7-8 | NA | TRBD2 | 14
TGCAGCGACCACACTGAAGCTTTCTTT | CSDHTEAFF | TRBJ1-1 | TRBV29-1 | NA | NA | 9
TGTGCCAGTACCTTTACGCTCGGAGAGACCCAGTACTTC | CASTFTLGETQYF | TRBJ2-5 | TRBV19 | NA | NA | 13
TGTGCCGGAACAGCACCCCTCTACGAGCAGTACTTC | CAGTAPLYEQYF | TRBJ2-7 | TRBV19 | NA | NA | 12
TGTGCCAGCAGTTACAGGGGCGGCAATCAGCCCCAGCATTTT | CASSYRGGNQPQHF | TRBJ1-5 | TRBV27 | NA | TRBD1 | 14
TGTGCCAGACTTAACGCGGCCGGGACCATGGCTAATTCACCCCTCCACTTT | CARLNAAGTMANSPLHF | TRBJ1-6 | TRBV19 | NA | NA | 17
TGTGCCAGTAGTATAGCCGCCGGGTTAGCGGGGGGACCGAGGCAAGAGACCCAGTACTTC | CASSIAAGLAGGPRQETQYF | TRBJ2-5 | TRBV19 | NA | TRBD2 | 20
TGTGCCAGCAGCTTGACCGGGAGCTCCTATAATTCACCCCTCCACTTT | CASSLTGSSYNSPLHF | TRBJ1-6 | TRBV7-9 | NA | NA | 16
TGTGCCAGCAGCTCTGGGGCGGGGAATGAGCAGTTCTTC | CASSSGAGNEQFF | TRBJ2-1 | TRBV3-1/TRBV3-2 | once | NA | 13
TGCGCCAGCAGCCGGAGGGGGAGCCAAGAGACCCAGTACTTC | CASSRRGSQETQYF | TRBJ2-5 | TRBV5-1 | once | NA | 14
TGCGCCAGCAGCTTGTACGGGGTGAGAGATACGCAGTATTTT | CASSLYGVRDTQYF | TRBJ2-3 | TRBV5-1 | once | NA | 14
TGTGCCAGCAGCCGCGACGGGGAGGTCACTGAAGCTTTCTTT | CASSRDGEVTEAFF | TRBJ1-1 | TRBV7-3 | NA | NA | 14
TGTGCCAGCAGCTCAACGTGGGACAGCTTCCCTTCCACAGATACGCAGTATTTT | CASSSTWDSFPSTDTQYF | TRBJ2-3 | TRBV7-3 | NA | TRBD1 | 18
TGTGCCAGCGGCCTCACGGGCGGTTCCTACGAGCAGTACTTC | CASGLTGGSYEQYF | TRBJ2-7 | TRBV7-2 | NA | NA | 14
TGTGCCAGCAGCAAAGCCCTCTTGACAGGGTCAGGCACTGAAGCTTTCTTT | CASSKALLTGSGTEAFF | TRBJ1-1 | TRBV21-1 | NA | NA | 17
TGCAGCGTTGATCAGTCGAGTTCCAACTATGGCTACACCTTC | CSVDQSSSNYGYTF | TRBJ1-2 | TRBV29-1 | NA | NA | 14
TGTGCCAGCAGCTTAACTAGCGCCTCCACAGATACGCAGTATTTT | CASSLTSASTDTQYF | TRBJ2-3 | TRBV7-2 | NA | TRBD2 | 15
TGTGCCAGCAGCGAGCAGGGGGCCTCTGGAAACACCATATATTTT | CASSEQGASGNTIYF | TRBJ1-3 | TRBV9 | NA | TRBD1 | 15
TGTGCCAGCGGGACTAGCGGGAGCCGTTTCTACAATGAGCAGTTCTTC | CASGTSGSRFYNEQFF | TRBJ2-1 | TRBV3-1/TRBV3-2 | NA | TRBD2 | 16
TGTGCCAGCTCACCTCGGGAGGGAGCCTACGAGCAGTACTTC | CASSPREGAYEQYF | TRBJ2-7 | TRBV18 | NA | TRBD2 | 14
TGTGCCAGCAGTTTATCCCAGACAGGGAATTTGGCTTCACCCCTCCACTTT | CASSLSQTGNLASPLHF | TRBJ1-6 | TRBV28 | NA | TRBD1 | 17
TGTGCCAGCAGCCTGGACAGGGGAGGAGGTCTAAATGAGCAGTTCTTC | CASSLDRGGGLNEQFF | TRBJ2-1 | TRBV7-2 | NA | TRBD1 | 16
TGTGCCAGCAGCTTAGCGGAGTGGGACTATGGCTACACCTTC | CASSLAEWDYGYTF | TRBJ1-2 | TRBV7-9 | NA | NA | 14
TGTGCCAGCACCCTAAAGAGGACAGGGCTTTATTCACCCCTCCACTTT | CASTLKRTGLYSPLHF | TRBJ1-6 | TRBV27 | NA | TRBD1 | 16
TGTGCCAGCAGCTTAGGGGAGAGCGTTGCCTACGAGCAGTACTTC | CASSLGESVAYEQYF | TRBJ2-7 | TRBV11-2 | NA | NA | 15
TGTGCCAGCAGTGAGGGTCCAGGGCCCGCGGGCACTGAAGCTTTCTTT | CASSEGPGPAGTEAFF | TRBJ1-1 | TRBV2 | NA | NA | 16
TGTGCCAGTAGTCGGACAGGGGGAAATCAGCCCCAGCATTTT | CASSRTGGNQPQHF | TRBJ1-5 | TRBV19 | NA | TRBD1 | 14
TGTGCCAGCGGAATCAGAGAGAACACTGAAGCTTTCTTT | CASGIRENTEAFF | TRBJ1-1 | TRBV27 | NA | NA | 13
TGTGCCAGCAGCCGACAGGGGGGATTTCGGCCCCAGCATTTT | CASSRQGGFRPQHF | TRBJ1-5 | TRBV28 | NA | TRBD1 | 14
TGTGCCAGCAGCTTGGCCGGGGGGCAAAACTATGGCTACACCTTC | CASSLAGGQNYGYTF | TRBJ1-2 | TRBV5-4 | NA | NA | 15
TGTGCCAGTGGGCCTGATGGGAAGAACACTGAAGCTTTCTTT | CASGPDGKNTEAFF | TRBJ1-1 | TRBV19 | NA | NA | 14
TGTGCCAGCAGCTTAGTGTACACAGATACGCAGTATTTT | CASSLVYTDTQYF | TRBJ2-3 | TRBV7-2 | NA | NA | 13
TGTGCCAGCAGGACGACGGGGGGACAGGGGCACGAGCAGTACTTC | CASRTTGGQGHEQYF | TRBJ2-7 | TRBV2 | NA | TRBD1 | 15
TGTGCCAGCAGTGAGCGAAAGTTCCTTGAAGCTTTCTTT | CASSERKFLEAFF | TRBJ1-1 | TRBV2 | NA | NA | 13
TGTGCCAGCAGACTCCCGACAGGGAGCCTCCAAGAGACCCAGTACTTC | CASRLPTGSLQETQYF | TRBJ2-5 | TRBV28 | NA | TRBD1 | 16
TGTGCCAGCAGCTTAGAAGGCTCTGGAAACACCATATATTTT | CASSLEGSGNTIYF | TRBJ1-3 | TRBV9 | NA | NA | 14
TGTGCCAGAAGCTTCGGTCCCCGGGAAGCGGAGGGAGGCGAGCAGTACTTC | CARSFGPREAEGGEQYF | TRBJ2-7 | TRBV5-3 | NA | NA | 17
TGCGCCAGCAGCCCACAGGCAACTAATGAAAAACTGTTTTTT | CASSPQATNEKLFF | TRBJ1-4 | TRBV5-1 | NA | NA | 14
TGTGCCAGCAGCGTACGACAGGCGATGAACTATGGCTACACCTTC | CASSVRQAMNYGYTF | TRBJ1-2 | TRBV9 | NA | NA | 15
TGTGCCAGCAGCCCCCTCGGTCTGGGGCAGTTCTTC | CASSPLGLGQFF | TRBJ2-1 | TRBV7-9 | NA | NA | 12
TGCAGCGCCCACCGGGACAACTCCTACGAGCAGTACTTC | CSAHRDNSYEQYF | TRBJ2-7 | TRBV29-1 | NA | NA | 13
TGTGCCAGCAGTGTGGGGGCGTTACCTGAAGCTTTCTTT | CASSVGALPEAFF | TRBJ1-1 | TRBV25-1 | NA | NA | 13
TGCGCCAGCAGACGTGGGATAGCGGGAAGTACCGGGGAGCTGTTTTTT | CASRRGIAGSTGELFF | TRBJ2-2 | TRBV5-1 | NA | TRBD2 | 16